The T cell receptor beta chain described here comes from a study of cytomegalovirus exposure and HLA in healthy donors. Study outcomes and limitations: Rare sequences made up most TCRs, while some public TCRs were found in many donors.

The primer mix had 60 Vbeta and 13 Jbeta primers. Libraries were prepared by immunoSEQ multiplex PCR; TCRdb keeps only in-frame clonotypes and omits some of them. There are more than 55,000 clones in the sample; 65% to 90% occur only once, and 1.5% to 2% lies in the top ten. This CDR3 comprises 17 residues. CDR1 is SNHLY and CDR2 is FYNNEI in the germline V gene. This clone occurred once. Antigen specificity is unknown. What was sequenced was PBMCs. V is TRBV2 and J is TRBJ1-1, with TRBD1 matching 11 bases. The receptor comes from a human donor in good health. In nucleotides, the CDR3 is TGTGCGCTCGCCCCCCGGGACAGGGGGACCGTGAACACTGAAGCTTTCTTT. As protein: CALAPRDRGTVNTEAFF.